There are many counts of the clone carrying this T cell receptor (beta chain). This sample stems from a study of early T cells in non-severe SARS-CoV-2 infection. Background on the study: Sequencing input comprised bulk RNA from unsorted whole blood; chain pairing was not available.

The germline V gene encodes CDR1 KGHDR and CDR2 SFDVKD. With 5 bases clipped from V and 2 bases from J, the junction kept 8 bases outside the gene matches. The CDR3 has 19 residues. TCRdb analysed the 5' RACE reads with MiXCR anew, one entry per CDR3 protein. Among roughly 48,000 distinct CDR3 sequences listed, about 4.1% were seen once. This receptor was taken from an adult who was a healthcare worker with PCR-confirmed SARS-CoV-2 infection or an uninfected control (not recorded which). The chain recombines TRBV24-1 with TRBJ2-1, with TRBD2 identical over 16 bases. Sequencing was done on a sample of whole blood. The CDR3 sequence: CATSGRGLAGGAAYNEQFF. As DNA, the CDR3 is TGTGCCACCAGTGGCCGGGGACTAGCGGGAGGGGCAGCCTACAATGAGCAGTTCTTC.